What follows are 28 T cell receptor beta chains derived from one specimen sequenced in a study of blood T cell repertoires in COVID-19. Using immunoSEQ multiplex PCR, the repertoire was profiled, and TCRdb retains in-frame clones only, with some absent. The table has under 350,000 clones, 75% to 95% seen once. Sequenced material: peripheral blood. These receptors all stem from a woman between 25 and 40 years old with COVID-19, enrolled during active disease.

This clone was seen once. The CDR3 DNA follows: TGTGCTAGTGGCCCGGGGATCCACGAGCAGTACTTC. Protein: CASGPGIHEQYF. The rearrangement uses TRBV12-5 and TRBJ2-7, with D perhaps TRBD2 (5 bases). Looked up from germline, CDR1 is LGHNT and CDR2 is FRNRAP. CDR3 length equals 12 residues. V lost 6 bases to trimming and J lost 5 bases, with 11 bases between them.

The J gene is TRBJ2-7, the V gene TRBV3-1 (or the pseudogene TRBV3-2), with TRBD2 identical over 11 bases. CDR3 size: 14 residues. The V gene's germline CDR1 is LGHDT and CDR2 YNNKEL (reference sequence). V lost 5 bases and J lost 2; bases outside the gene matches: 2. DNA of the CDR3: TGTGCCAGCAGCAGACTAGCGGGACCCTACGAGCAGTACTTC. Residues: CASSRLAGPYEQYF.

V and J are TRBV5-4 and TRBJ2-3, with 10 bases identical to TRBD2. J gave up 2 bases and V 3 bases, and 3 bases lay outside the gene matches. This CDR3 is built from 15 residues. CDR1 SGHNT and CDR2 YYREEE come from the germline V gene (reference sequence). CDR3 DNA: TGTGCCAGCAGCTCTAGCGGGAGATTCACAGATACGCAGTATTTT. Protein sequence: CASSSSGRFTDTQYF.

The V call is TRBV11-3, the J call TRBJ2-5, with no clear D. Trimming left V 1 base short and J 4 bases short, with 10 bases between. Looked up from germline, CDR1 is SGHNT and CDR2 is YENEEA. CDR3 length: 14 residues. CDR3 nucleotide sequence: TGTGCCAGCAGCTTAGGGGTAGCATCAGAGACCCAGTACTTC. Its translation is CASSLGVASETQYF.

This chain links TRBV6-1 with TRBJ1-5; D remains ambiguous. V gave up 3 bases and J gave up 0 bases, with 9 bases separating them. This CDR3 has 15 amino acids. Germline V gives CDR1 MNHNS, CDR2 SASEGT. CDR3 sequence (DNA): TGTGCCAGCAGTGATTGGGAGAATAGCAATCAGCCCCAGCATTTT. Residues: CASSDWENSNQPQHF.

J is TRBJ1-4 and V is TRBV9, with D possibly being TRBD1 (5 bases). The CDR3 totals 14 residues. Germline V gene sequence: CDR1 SGDLS, CDR2 YYNGEE. V was cut by 3 bases and J by 4 bases, with 10 bases left in between. In DNA, the CDR3 is TGTGCCAGCAGCGCCGGGGGGATTAATGAAAAACTGTTTTTT. Encoded protein: CASSAGGINEKLFF.

CDR3 sequence (DNA): TGTGCCACCAGCAGAGCCCGGGGAGGGGAAAAACTGTTTTTT. Encoded protein: CATSRARGGEKLFF. This sequence joins TRBV15 and TRBJ1-4; D not resolved. Germline V gene data show CDR1 as LNHNV and CDR2 as YYDKDF (reference sequence). V was pared by 1 base and J by 8 bases, with 11 bases between. The CDR3 has 14 residues.

The V and J genes are TRBV10-3 and TRBJ2-4, with 10 bases aligning to TRBD2. Germline V gene data show CDR1 as ENHRY and CDR2 as SYGVKD. This CDR3 region has 16 residues. The trim removed 2 bases at V and 1 base at J, leaving 2 bases unmatched. The CDR3 bases are TGTGCCATCAGTGAGAGCGGGAGGGGGGCCAAAAACATTCAGTACTTC. This translates into CAISESGRGAKNIQYF.

This clone was found a few times. V gene TRBV5-1 combines with J gene TRBJ2-5; 8 bases are shared with TRBD1. Trimming removed 4 bases from V and 5 bases from J; junction bases left unmatched: 7. The germline gives CDR1 SGHRS, CDR2 YFSETQ. The CDR3 extends over 14 amino acids. In DNA form, the CDR3 reads TGCGCCAGCAGCCGCCTAGGGACAGGCGAGACCCAGTACTTC. Translation gives CASSRLGTGETQYF.

This chain links TRBV4-2 with TRBJ1-4, with 9 bases aligning to TRBD1. This CDR3 region has 14 residues. Germline CDR1 and CDR2: LGHNA and YNFKEQ. V was pared by 5 bases and J by 5 bases, with 3 bases of the junction left unmatched. The CDR3 sequence: CASSDRGRNEKLFF. In DNA form, the CDR3 reads TGTGCCAGCAGCGACAGGGGGAGGAATGAAAAACTGTTTTTT.

The chain recombines TRBV2 with TRBJ2-1; weak D call: TRBD2 (5 bases). CDR1 SNHLY and CDR2 FYNNEI come from the germline V gene. This CDR3 contains 17 residues. Trimming shortened V by 3 bases and J by 5 bases, and 20 bases separated the two germline ends. The DNA for the CDR3 is TGTGCCAGCAGTGACCCCAAGGACGGAGCGGTAGACAATGAGCAGTTCTTC. Its translation is CASSDPKDGAVDNEQFF.

The chain joins TRBV25-1 to TRBJ1-6; D not certain. The CDR3 covers 17 residues. Per the germline V gene, CDR1 is MGHDK and CDR2 is SYGVNS. V lost 3 bases and J 0 bases, leaving 12 bases between the germline ends. CDR3 nucleotide sequence: TGTGCCAGCAGTGACTCTACGAAAGTCTCCTATAATTCACCCCTCCACTTT. This codes for CASSDSTKVSYNSPLHF.

The chain uses TRBV5-1 and TRBJ2-7; tentative D call: TRBD2 (6 bases). The CDR3 totals 12 residues. V was clipped by 6 bases and J by 6 bases, with 13 bases between them. The V gene's germline CDR1 is SGHRS and CDR2 YFSETQ. In DNA, the CDR3 is TGCGCCAGCAATCGGGACTCCGTCGAGCAGTACTTC. It specifies CASNRDSVEQYF.

Comments on this clone: The sample has other DNA sequences that encode this CDR3 too. The CDR3: CASSPGQGPYEQYF. For the CDR3, the DNA is TGTGCCAGCTCACCTGGACAGGGCCCCTACGAGCAGTACTTC. This chain connects TRBV18 to TRBJ2-7; 8 nucleotides line up with TRBD1. The CDR3 runs 14 residues. CDR1 KGHSH and CDR2 LQKENI come from the germline V gene. V shed 3 bases, J shed 2 bases, and the junction held 3 bases outside the gene matches.

The V call is TRBV5-4, the J call TRBJ1-1; TRBD1 is a possible D gene (6 bases). Per the germline V gene, CDR1 is SGHNT and CDR2 is YYREEE (reference sequence). The V end lost 5 bases, the J end lost 5 bases, and 16 bases lay between the germline ends. CDR3 size: 14 residues. Here the CDR3 reads CASSPDRLETEAFF. CDR3 sequence (DNA): TGTGCCAGCAGTCCGGACAGATTGGAGACTGAAGCTTTCTTT.

The gene calls are TRBV3-1 (or the pseudogene TRBV3-2) and TRBJ1-2; D is uncertain. Trimming took 0 bases from V and 7 from J, leaving 6 bases between them. Germline-derived CDR1 and CDR2 are LGHDT and YNNKEL (reference sequence). The CDR3 runs to 12 residues. In DNA form, the CDR3 reads TGTGCCAGCAGCCAAGATCAGCGTGGCTACACCTTC. Its translation: CASSQDQRGYTF.

The J gene is TRBJ1-5, the V gene TRBV6-5; 11 nucleotides line up with TRBD1. This CDR3 has 13 amino acids. CDR1 is MNHEY, CDR2 SVGAGI, per germline. Unmatched junction bases numbered 5, after V lost 1 base and J lost 15 bases. The CDR3 coding sequence is TGTGCCAGCAGTTACTACTCCGGGACAGGGGGGCATTTT. It specifies CASSYYSGTGGHF.

The chain recombines TRBV19 with TRBJ1-5; 7 positions agree with TRBD1. This CDR3 is 13 amino acids long. Germline CDR1 reads LNHDA; CDR2 reads SQIVND (reference sequence). V shed 11 bases, J shed 5 bases, and the junction held 9 bases outside the gene matches. In DNA form, the CDR3 reads TGTGCCTCGGACAGGCGAGGGGATCAGCCCCAGCATTTT. It encodes CASDRRGDQPQHF.

The rearrangement joins TRBV9 to TRBJ1-3; D gene unclear. The CDR3 is 15 amino acids. Germline V CDR1 and CDR2: SGDLS, YYNGEE. The V end lost 0 bases, the J end lost 4 bases, and 11 bases lay between the germline ends. The CDR3: CASSVGVRQGNTIYF. CDR3 sequence (DNA): TGTGCCAGCAGCGTAGGAGTGAGGCAGGGAAACACCATATATTTT.

The chain recombines TRBV6-5 with TRBJ1-2; tentatively, D is TRBD1 (5 bases). Germline assignment: CDR1 MNHEY and CDR2 SVGAGI. This CDR3 has 13 residues. Trimming took 6 bases from V and 8 from J, leaving 16 bases between them. The CDR3 nucleotides are TGTGCCAGCAGGCGGGACGAAAGTCAAGGCTACACCTTC. This encodes CASRRDESQGYTF.

This clone was seen just once. V and J are TRBV28 and TRBJ2-7, with 11 bases lining up with TRBD1. Germline CDR1 MDHEN, CDR2 SYDVKM. The CDR3 contains 14 residues. J was trimmed by 2 bases and V by 4 bases; bases with no gene match: 1. The CDR3 region has the DNA TGTGCCAGCAGTTGGGGACAGGGGGCCTACGAGCAGTACTTC. Translation gives CASSWGQGAYEQYF.

This rearrangement joins TRBV5-5 to TRBJ1-5; 11 bases align to TRBD1. CDR3 size: 15 residues. Germline values: CDR1 SGHKS, CDR2 YYEKEE (reference sequence). V lost 3 bases to trimming and J lost 1 base; unmatched junction nucleotides: 0. CDR3 residues: CASSWTGGSNQPQHF. In nucleotides, the CDR3 is TGTGCCAGCAGCTGGACAGGGGGCAGCAATCAGCCCCAGCATTTT.

V and J are TRBV6-4 and TRBJ2-1; 12 nucleotides agree with TRBD2. The CDR3 sequence is 15 residues long. Germline-derived CDR1 and CDR2 are MRHNA and SNTAGT. Trimming took 6 bases from V and 7 from J; bases not matched to a gene: 7. CDR3 sequence reads: CASRPSSGRGNEQFF. The CDR3 DNA sequence: TGTGCCAGCAGACCTTCTAGCGGGAGGGGAAATGAGCAGTTCTTC.

This chain connects TRBV28 to TRBJ2-1, with D possibly TRBD2 on 6 matching bases. The germline gives CDR1 MDHEN, CDR2 SYDVKM. V lost 4 bases to trimming and J lost 6 bases, with 16 bases between them. This CDR3 region has 15 residues. CDR3 sequence reads: CASSSPYGGTNEQFF. CDR3 DNA sequence: TGTGCCAGCAGTTCCCCCTATGGCGGGACCAATGAGCAGTTCTTC.

This rearrangement joins TRBV10-3 to TRBJ1-5; D ambiguous. Germline V gene sequence: CDR1 ENHRY, CDR2 SYGVKD. This CDR3 spans 13 amino acids. Trimming shortened V by 3 bases and J by 5 bases, and 8 bases separated the two germline ends. CDR3: CAISESTYQPQHF. CDR3 sequence (DNA): TGTGCCATCAGTGAATCTACTTATCAGCCCCAGCATTTT.

This clone was recorded once. V is TRBV19 and J is TRBJ2-1, with D possibly matching TRBD1 (6 bases). Germline V gives CDR1 LNHDA, CDR2 SQIVND (reference sequence). The V and J ends lost 5 bases and 3 bases respectively, with 11 bases between them. This CDR3 region has 14 residues. Here the CDR3 reads CASSLQGNYNEQFF. CDR3 nucleotides: TGTGCCAGTAGTCTCCAGGGGAACTACAATGAGCAGTTCTTC. Variable domain in full (rest from reference TRBV19 and TRBJ2-1): DGGITQSPKYLFRKEGQNVTLSCEQNLNHDAMYWYRQDPGQGLRLIYYSQIVNDFQKGDIAEGYSVSREKKESFPLTVTSAQKNPTAFYLCASSLQGNYNEQFFGPGTRLTVL.

The chain joins TRBV6-5 to TRBJ1-4; 8 bases agree with TRBD1. This CDR3 spans 15 amino acids. Germline trimming cut 5 bases from V and 10 bases from J; bases unmatched to any gene: 12. Germline CDR1 and CDR2: MNHEY and SVGAGI. The CDR3 nucleotides read TGTGCCAGCAGTCCCAAAGAAGGACAGGGCGGAAAACTGTTTTTT. Its translation is CASSPKEGQGGKLFF.

The CDR3 loop is CASSQVPTPGGEAFF. The CDR3 region has the DNA TGCGCCAGCAGCCAAGTCCCCACACCAGGGGGTGAAGCTTTCTTT. The chain carries TRBV4-1 and TRBJ1-1; 7 positions match TRBD1. The CDR3 length is 15 residues. V shed 1 base, J shed 7 bases, and the junction held 9 bases outside the gene matches. Germline V gene lookup returns CDR1 MGHRA and CDR2 YSYEKL.